The 5 T cell receptor beta chains reported below all come from one sample, sequenced in a study of T cells in Graves' hyperthyroidism and ophthalmopathy. Amplification of TCR beta CDR3 regions was performed using RNA transcripts as template. First-round RT-PCR targeting the TCR CDR3 was performed with the HTBI primer set. One entry per CDR3 protein, called by TCRdb with MiXCR from the multiplex PCR reads. The sample contains around 380,000 distinct CDR3 sequences, approximately 15% of which appear only once. What was sequenced was blood. The source is a young man with Graves' hyperthyroidism that later progressed to Graves' ophthalmopathy.

This clonotype came up a few times. A much more abundant neighbour one base away suggests this may be a read error. J is TRBJ1-1 and V is TRBV20-1, with TRBD1 as a possible D gene (6 bases). The CDR3 runs 15 residues. Germline V gene lookup returns CDR1 DFQATT and CDR2 SNEGSKA (reference sequence). CDR3 DNA sequence: TGCAGAGGGGGGTCTTGCGGGTCCATGAACACTGAAGCTTTCTTT. Amino acid sequence: CRGGSCGSMNTEAFF.

The chain employs TRBV20-1 and TRBJ1-5, with D possibly matching TRBD1 (6 bases). The length of the CDR3 is 18 residues. CDR1 and CDR2 (germline): DFQATT, SNEGSKA (reference sequence). V was pared by 0 bases and J by 1 base, with 19 bases between. CDR3 DNA sequence: TGCAGTGCTAGAGACACCGACGGGGGGCGAAAGAGCAATCAGCCCCAGCATTTT. Translated, it gives CSARDTDGGRKSNQPQHF.

The DNA for the CDR3 is TGTGCCAGCAGTTACCCCCCCCCCAATCAAGAAGCTTTCTTT. It is translated as CASSYPPPNQEAFF. The chain couples TRBV6-5 to TRBJ1-1, with no clear D. V lost 2 bases to trimming and J lost 8 bases, with 15 bases between them. Germline lookup yields CDR1 MNHEY and CDR2 SVGAGI. The CDR3 sequence is 14 residues long.

This clonotype was counted only a few times. The V gene is TRBV4-1, the J gene TRBJ2-2, with 7 positions matching TRBD2. CDR3 length equals 19 residues. Losses at the gene ends were 7 bases for V and 0 bases for J; bases not matched to a gene: 17. Germline CDR1 reads MGHRA; CDR2 reads YSYEKL. The DNA of the CDR3 is TGCGCCAGCAAGGCTTACTTGGGGGGGGAAGGATCGAACACCGGGGAGCTGTTTTTT. As protein: CASKAYLGGEGSNTGELFF.

The chain recombines TRBV15 with TRBJ2-2, with D perhaps matching TRBD1 (5 bases). CDR3 length: 12 residues. Germline-derived CDR1 and CDR2 are LNHNV and YYDKDF (reference sequence). The ends were cut back, 1 base at V and 13 bases at J, with 10 bases in the middle. The CDR3 here is CATSRAHRGLFF. The CDR3 bases are TGTGCCACCAGCAGAGCCCATAGGGGGCTGTTTTTT.